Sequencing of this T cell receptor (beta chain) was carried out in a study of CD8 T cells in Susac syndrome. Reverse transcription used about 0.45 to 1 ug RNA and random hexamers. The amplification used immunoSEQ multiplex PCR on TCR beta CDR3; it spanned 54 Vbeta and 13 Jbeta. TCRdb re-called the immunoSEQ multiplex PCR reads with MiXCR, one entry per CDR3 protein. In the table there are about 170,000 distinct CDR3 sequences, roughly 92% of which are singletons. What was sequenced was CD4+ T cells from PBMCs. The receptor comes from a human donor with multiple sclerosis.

The DNA for the CDR3 is TGTGCCAGCAGTTCGCGCTACGGGGGACGCTACGAGCAGTACTTC. As protein: CASSSRYGGRYEQYF. V usage is TRBV27 and J usage is TRBJ2-7; the D gene is possibly TRBD2 (6 bases). Deletions cut 4 bases from V and 3 bases from J, with 16 bases between. The V gene's germline CDR1 is MNHEY and CDR2 SMNVEV (reference sequence). This CDR3 has 15 residues.